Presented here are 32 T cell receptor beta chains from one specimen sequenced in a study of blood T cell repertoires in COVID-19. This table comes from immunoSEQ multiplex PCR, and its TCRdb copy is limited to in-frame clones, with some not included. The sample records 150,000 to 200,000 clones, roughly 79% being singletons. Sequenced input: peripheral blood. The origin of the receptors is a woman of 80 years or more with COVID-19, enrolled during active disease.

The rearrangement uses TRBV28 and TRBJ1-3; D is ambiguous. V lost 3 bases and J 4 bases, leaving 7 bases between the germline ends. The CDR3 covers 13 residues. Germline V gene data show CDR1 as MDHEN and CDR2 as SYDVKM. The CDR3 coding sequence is TGTGCCAGCAGTTTTAGCCTGGGAAACACCATATATTTT. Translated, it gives CASSFSLGNTIYF.

CDR3 sequence (DNA): TGTGCCAGCTCACCACTCCCGGGAGGGGCCGGGGAGCTGTTTTTT. This gives the protein CASSPLPGGAGELFF. V usage is TRBV18 and J usage is TRBJ2-2; 8 bases agree with TRBD2. The CDR3 is 15 amino acids. Germline V gene sequence: CDR1 KGHSH, CDR2 LQKENI. With 1 base clipped from V and 6 bases from J, the junction kept 4 bases outside the gene matches.

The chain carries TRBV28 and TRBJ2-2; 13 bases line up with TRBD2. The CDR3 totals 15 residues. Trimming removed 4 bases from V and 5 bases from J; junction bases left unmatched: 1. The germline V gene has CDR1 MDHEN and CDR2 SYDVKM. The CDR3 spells CASSWTSGGTGELFF. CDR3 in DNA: TGTGCCAGCAGTTGGACTAGCGGGGGTACCGGGGAGCTGTTTTTT.

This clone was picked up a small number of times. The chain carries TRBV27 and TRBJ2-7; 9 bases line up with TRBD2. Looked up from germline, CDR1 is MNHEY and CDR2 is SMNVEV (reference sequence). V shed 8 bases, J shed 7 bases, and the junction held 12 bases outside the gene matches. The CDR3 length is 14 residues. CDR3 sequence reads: CASGTAAGGGEQYF. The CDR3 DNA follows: TGTGCCAGCGGGACGGCCGCGGGAGGGGGGGAGCAGTACTTC.

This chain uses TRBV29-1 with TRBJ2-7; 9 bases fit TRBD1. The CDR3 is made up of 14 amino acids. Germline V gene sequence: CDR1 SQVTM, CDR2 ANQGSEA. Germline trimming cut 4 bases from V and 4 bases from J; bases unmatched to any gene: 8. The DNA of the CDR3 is TGCAGCGTTGGGGGGGACAGGGCACGTTACGAGCAGTACTTC. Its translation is CSVGGDRARYEQYF.

The DNA for the CDR3 is TGTGCCAGCAGCCCGGGGACAGGTGTCCACGAGCAGTACTTC. Translation gives CASSPGTGVHEQYF. The V and J genes are TRBV13 and TRBJ2-7; the match to TRBD1 covers 8 bases. The CDR3 has 14 residues. CDR1 and CDR2 (germline): PRHDT, FYEKMQ (reference sequence). Germline trimming cut 5 bases from V and 5 bases from J; bases unmatched to any gene: 8. The complete variable domain, with remaining parts taken from reference TRBV13 and TRBJ2-7, reads AAGVIQSPRHLIKEKRETATLKCYPIPRHDTVYWYQQGPGQDPQFLISFYEKMQSDKGSIPDRFSAQQFSDYHSELNMSSLELGDSALYFCASSPGTGVHEQYFGPGTRLTVT.

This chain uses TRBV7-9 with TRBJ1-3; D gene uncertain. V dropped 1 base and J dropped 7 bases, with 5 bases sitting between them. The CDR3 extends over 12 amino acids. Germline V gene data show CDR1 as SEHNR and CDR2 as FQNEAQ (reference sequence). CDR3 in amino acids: CASSLDWNTIYF. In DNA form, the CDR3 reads TGTGCCAGCAGCTTAGACTGGAACACCATATATTTT.

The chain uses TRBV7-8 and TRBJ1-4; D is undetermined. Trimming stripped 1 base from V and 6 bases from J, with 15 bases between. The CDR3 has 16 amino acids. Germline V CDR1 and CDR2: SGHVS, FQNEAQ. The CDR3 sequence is CASSLVNAGADEKLFF. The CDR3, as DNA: TGTGCCAGCAGCTTAGTGAACGCGGGAGCAGATGAAAAACTGTTTTTT.

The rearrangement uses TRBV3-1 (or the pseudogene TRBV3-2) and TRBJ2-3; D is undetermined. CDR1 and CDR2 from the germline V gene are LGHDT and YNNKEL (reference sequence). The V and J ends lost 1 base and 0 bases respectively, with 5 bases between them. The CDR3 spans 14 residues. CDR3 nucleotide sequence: TGTGCCAGCAGCCAAGTGGCTAGCACAGATACGCAGTATTTT. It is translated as CASSQVASTDTQYF.

The CDR3 reads CASSLPSTGGNEKLFF. CDR3 sequence (DNA): TGTGCCAGCAGTTTGCCCTCGACAGGGGGAAATGAAAAACTGTTTTTT. The rearrangement uses TRBV28 and TRBJ1-4; 9 positions match TRBD1. CDR3 length equals 16 residues. Germline CDR1 reads MDHEN; CDR2 reads SYDVKM. V was clipped by 3 bases and J by 5 bases; unmatched bases: 7.

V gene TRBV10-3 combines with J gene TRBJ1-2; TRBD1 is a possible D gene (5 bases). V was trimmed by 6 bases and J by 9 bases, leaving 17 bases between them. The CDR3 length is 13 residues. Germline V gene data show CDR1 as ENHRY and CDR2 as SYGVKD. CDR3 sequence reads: CAISIEKDMSYTF. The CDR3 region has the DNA TGTGCCATCAGCATTGAAAAGGACATGAGCTACACCTTC.

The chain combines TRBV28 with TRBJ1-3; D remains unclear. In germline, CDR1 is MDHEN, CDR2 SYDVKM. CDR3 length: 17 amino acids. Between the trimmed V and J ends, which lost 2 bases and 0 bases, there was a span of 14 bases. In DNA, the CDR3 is TGTGCCAGCAGTTTAAGCGGGCAGTCGTACTCTGGAAACACCATATATTTT. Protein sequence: CASSLSGQSYSGNTIYF. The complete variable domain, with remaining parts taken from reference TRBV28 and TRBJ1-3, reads DVKVTQSSRYLVKRTGEKVFLECVQDMDHENMFWYRQDPGLGLRLIYFSYDVKMKEKGDIPEGYSVSREKKERFSLILESASTNQTSMYLCASSLSGQSYSGNTIYFGEGSWLTVV.

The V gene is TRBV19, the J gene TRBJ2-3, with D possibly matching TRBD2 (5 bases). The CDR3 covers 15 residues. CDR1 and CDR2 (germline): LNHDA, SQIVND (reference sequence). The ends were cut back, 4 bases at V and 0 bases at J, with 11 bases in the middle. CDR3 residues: CASSKRSISTDTQYF. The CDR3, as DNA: TGTGCCAGTAGTAAGCGGAGCATTAGCACAGATACGCAGTATTTT.

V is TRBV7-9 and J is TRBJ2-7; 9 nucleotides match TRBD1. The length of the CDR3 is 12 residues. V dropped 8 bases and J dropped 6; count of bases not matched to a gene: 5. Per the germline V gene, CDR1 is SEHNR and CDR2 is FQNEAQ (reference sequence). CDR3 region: CASGTGRGEQYF. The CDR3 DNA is TGTGCCAGCGGGACAGGGCGCGGCGAGCAGTACTTC.

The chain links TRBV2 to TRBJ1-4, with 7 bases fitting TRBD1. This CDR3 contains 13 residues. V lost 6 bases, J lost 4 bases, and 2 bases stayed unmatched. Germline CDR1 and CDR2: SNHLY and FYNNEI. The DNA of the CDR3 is TGTGCCAGCAGGACAGGGTTTAATGAAAAACTGTTTTTT. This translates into CASRTGFNEKLFF.

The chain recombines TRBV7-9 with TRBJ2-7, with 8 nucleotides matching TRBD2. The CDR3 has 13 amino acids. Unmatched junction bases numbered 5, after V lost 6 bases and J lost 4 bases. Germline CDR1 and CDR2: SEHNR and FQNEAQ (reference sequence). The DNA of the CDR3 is TGTGCCAGCAGTCCCGGGGGGGGTTACGAGCAGTACTTC. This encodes CASSPGGGYEQYF.

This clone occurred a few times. The CDR3 region has the DNA TGTGCCAGCAGCGTATCTGCGGGGGGCCCCACAGATACGCAGTATTTT. This codes for CASSVSAGGPTDTQYF. The V and J genes are TRBV9 and TRBJ2-3; 8 positions match TRBD2. V lost 1 base, J lost 2 bases, and 6 bases stayed unmatched. The CDR3 has 16 residues. CDR1 is SGDLS, CDR2 YYNGEE, per germline.

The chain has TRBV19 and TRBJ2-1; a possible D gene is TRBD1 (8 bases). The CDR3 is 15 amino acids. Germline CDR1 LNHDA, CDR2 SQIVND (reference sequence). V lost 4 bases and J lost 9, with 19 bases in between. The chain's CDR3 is CASSTTGGGYSEQFF. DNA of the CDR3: TGTGCCAGTAGTACAACAGGGGGAGGGTACTCTGAGCAGTTCTTC. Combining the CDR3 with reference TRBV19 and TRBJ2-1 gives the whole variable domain DGGITQSPKYLFRKEGQNVTLSCEQNLNHDAMYWYRQDPGQGLRLIYYSQIVNDFQKGDIAEGYSVSREKKESFPLTVTSAQKNPTAFYLCASSTTGGGYSEQFFGPGTRLTVL.

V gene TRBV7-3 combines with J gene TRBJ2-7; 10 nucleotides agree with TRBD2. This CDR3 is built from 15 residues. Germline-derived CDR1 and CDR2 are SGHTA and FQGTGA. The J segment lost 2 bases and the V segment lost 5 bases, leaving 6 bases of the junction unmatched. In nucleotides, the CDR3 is TGTGCCAGCAGCCCAATAGCGGGGGGCACCTACGAGCAGTACTTC. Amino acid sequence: CASSPIAGGTYEQYF.

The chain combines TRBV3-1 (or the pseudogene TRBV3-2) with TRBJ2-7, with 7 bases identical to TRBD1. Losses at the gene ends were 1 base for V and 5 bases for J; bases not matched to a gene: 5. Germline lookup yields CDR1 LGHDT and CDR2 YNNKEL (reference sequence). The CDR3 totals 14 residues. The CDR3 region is CASSQADRANEQYF. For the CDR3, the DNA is TGTGCCAGCAGCCAAGCCGACAGGGCTAACGAGCAGTACTTC.

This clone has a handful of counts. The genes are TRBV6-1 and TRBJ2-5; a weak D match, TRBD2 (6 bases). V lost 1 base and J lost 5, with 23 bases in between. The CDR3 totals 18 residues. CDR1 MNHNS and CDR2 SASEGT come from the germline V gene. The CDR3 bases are TGTGCCAGCAGTGAAGGATCTCTGTGGGGGGAAGGAGGGGAGACCCAGTACTTC. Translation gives CASSEGSLWGEGGETQYF.

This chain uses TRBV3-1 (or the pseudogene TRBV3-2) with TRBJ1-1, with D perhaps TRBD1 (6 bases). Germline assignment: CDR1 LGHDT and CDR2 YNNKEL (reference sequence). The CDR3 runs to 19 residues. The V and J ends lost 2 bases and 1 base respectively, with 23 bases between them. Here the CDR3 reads CASSQRGFDRSRGNTEAFF. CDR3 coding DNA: TGTGCCAGCAGCCAAAGGGGCTTTGACAGGTCTCGAGGGAACACTGAAGCTTTCTTT.

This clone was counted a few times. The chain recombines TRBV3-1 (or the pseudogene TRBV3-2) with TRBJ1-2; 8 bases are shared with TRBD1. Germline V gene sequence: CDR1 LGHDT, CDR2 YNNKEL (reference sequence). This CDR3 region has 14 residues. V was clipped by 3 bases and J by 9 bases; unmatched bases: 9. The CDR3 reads CASSQNRGSKSYTF. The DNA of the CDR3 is TGTGCCAGCAGCCAGAACAGGGGGTCTAAAAGCTACACCTTC.

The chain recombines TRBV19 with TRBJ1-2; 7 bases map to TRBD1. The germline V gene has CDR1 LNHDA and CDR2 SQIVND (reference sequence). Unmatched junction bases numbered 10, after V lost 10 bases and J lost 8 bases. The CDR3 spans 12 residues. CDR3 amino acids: CATQDQGVGYTF. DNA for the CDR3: TGTGCCACCCAAGACCAGGGGGTGGGCTACACCTTC.

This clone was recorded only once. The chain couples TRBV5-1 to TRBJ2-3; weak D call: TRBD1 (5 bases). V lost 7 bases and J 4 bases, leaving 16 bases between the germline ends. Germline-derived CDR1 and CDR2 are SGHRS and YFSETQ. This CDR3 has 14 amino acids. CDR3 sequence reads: CASAGALGSDTQYF. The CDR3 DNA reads TGCGCCAGCGCTGGGGCTTTGGGGTCAGATACGCAGTATTTT.

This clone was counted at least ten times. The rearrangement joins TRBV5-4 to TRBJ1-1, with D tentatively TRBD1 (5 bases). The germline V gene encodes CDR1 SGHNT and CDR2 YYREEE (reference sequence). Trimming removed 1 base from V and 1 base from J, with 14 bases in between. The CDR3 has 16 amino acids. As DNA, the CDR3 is TGTGCCAGCAGCTTGACCGGGGGGGTCTGGAACACTGAAGCTTTCTTT. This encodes CASSLTGGVWNTEAFF.

The CDR3 DNA follows: TGTGCCAGCAGTCTACTACAGGGGTCTGAAGCTTTCTTT. Protein product: CASSLLQGSEAFF. The chain recombines TRBV12-3 or TRBV12-4 with TRBJ1-1, with 7 bases fitting TRBD1. J gave up 6 bases and V 5 bases, and 6 bases lay outside the gene matches. This CDR3 contains 13 residues.

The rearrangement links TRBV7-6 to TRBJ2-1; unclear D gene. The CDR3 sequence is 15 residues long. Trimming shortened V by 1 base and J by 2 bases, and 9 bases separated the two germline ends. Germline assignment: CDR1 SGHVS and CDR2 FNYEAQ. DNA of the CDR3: TGTGCCAGCAGCTTAGACTACTTGCCCTACAATGAGCAGTTCTTC. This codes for CASSLDYLPYNEQFF.

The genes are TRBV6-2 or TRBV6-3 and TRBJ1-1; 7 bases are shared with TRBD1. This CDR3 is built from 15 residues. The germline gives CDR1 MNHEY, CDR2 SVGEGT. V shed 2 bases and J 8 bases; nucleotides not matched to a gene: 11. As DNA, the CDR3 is TGTGCCAGCAGTTACCCAGGGGGGACCTTAGGAGAAGCTTTCTTT. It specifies CASSYPGGTLGEAFF.

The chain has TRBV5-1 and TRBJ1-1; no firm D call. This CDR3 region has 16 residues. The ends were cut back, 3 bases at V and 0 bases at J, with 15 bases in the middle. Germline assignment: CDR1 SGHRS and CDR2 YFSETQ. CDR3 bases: TGCGCCAGCAGCTCGCGGCTCTCAACCTTGAACACTGAAGCTTTCTTT. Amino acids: CASSSRLSTLNTEAFF.

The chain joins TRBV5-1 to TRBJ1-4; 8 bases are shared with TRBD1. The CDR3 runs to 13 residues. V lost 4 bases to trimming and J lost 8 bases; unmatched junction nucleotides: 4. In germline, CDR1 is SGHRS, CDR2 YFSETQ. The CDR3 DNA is TGCGCCAGCAGCCTCAGGGGGCGCGAAAAACTGTTTTTT. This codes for CASSLRGREKLFF.

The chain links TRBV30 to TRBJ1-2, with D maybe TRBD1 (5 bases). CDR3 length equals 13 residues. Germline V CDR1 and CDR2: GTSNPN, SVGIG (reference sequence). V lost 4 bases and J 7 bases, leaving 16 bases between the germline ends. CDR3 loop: CAWKSPTTGGYTF. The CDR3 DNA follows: TGTGCCTGGAAGTCTCCAACAACAGGTGGCTACACCTTC.